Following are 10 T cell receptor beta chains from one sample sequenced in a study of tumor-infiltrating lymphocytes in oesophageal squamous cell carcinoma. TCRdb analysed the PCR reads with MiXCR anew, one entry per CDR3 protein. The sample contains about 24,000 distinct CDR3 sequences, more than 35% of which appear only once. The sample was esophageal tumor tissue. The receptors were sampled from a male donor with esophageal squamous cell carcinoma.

CDR3 nucleotide sequence: TGTGCCAGCAGTCCTACAGGGGGCGTTTATCAGCCCCAGCATTTT. This encodes CASSPTGGVYQPQHF. V usage is TRBV28 and J usage is TRBJ1-5; 9 nucleotides match TRBD1. Germline V gene data show CDR1 as MDHEN and CDR2 as SYDVKM. This CDR3 is built from 15 residues. Trimming cost V 5 bases and J 5 bases; bases outside gene matches: 7.

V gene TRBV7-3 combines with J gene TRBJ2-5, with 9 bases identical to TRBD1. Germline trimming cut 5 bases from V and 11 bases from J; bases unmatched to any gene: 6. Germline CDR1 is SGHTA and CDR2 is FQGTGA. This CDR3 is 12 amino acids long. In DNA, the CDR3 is TGTGCCAGCAGCACGACAGGGGGAAAGCAGTACTTC. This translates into CASSTTGGKQYF.

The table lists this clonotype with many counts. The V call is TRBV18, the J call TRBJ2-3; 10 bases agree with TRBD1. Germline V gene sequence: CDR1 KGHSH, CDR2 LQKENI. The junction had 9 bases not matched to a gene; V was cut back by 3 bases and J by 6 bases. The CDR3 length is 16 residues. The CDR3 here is CASSPLTGGAGDTQYF. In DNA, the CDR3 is TGTGCCAGCTCACCCCTGACAGGGGGCGCAGGGGATACGCAGTATTTT.

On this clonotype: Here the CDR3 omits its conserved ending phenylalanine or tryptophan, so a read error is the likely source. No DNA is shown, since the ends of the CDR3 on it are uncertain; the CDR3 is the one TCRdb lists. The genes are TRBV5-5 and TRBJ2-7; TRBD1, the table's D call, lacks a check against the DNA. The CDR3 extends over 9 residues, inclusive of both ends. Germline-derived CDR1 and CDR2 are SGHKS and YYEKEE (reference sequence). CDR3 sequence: CASSPGSGQ.

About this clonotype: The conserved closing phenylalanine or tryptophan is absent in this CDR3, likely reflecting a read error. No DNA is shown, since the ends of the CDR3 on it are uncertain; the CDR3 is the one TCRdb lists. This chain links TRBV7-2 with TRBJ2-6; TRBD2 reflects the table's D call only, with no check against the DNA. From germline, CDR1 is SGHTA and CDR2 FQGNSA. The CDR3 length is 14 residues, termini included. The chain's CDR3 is CASSHPFHEQFFGP.

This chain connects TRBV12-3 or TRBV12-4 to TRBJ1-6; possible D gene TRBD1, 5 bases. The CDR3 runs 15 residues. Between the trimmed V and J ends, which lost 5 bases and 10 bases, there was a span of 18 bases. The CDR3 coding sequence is TGTGCCAGCAGTCTCGCCGGGACCATAAGGTCACCCCTCCACTTT. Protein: CASSLAGTIRSPLHF.

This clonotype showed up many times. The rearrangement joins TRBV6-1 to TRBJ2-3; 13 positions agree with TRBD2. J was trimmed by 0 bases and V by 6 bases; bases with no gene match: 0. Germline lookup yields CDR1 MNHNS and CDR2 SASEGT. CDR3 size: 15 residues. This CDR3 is CASRLAGGSTDTQYF. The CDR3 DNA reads TGTGCCAGCAGACTAGCGGGGGGGAGCACAGATACGCAGTATTTT.

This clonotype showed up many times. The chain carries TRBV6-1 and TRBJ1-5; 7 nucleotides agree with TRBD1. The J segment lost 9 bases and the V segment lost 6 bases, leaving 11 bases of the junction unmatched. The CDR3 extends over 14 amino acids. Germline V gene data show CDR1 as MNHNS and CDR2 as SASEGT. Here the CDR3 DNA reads TGTGCCAGCAGCGAACCCCAGGGGGTGACGCCCCAGCATTTT. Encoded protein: CASSEPQGVTPQHF.

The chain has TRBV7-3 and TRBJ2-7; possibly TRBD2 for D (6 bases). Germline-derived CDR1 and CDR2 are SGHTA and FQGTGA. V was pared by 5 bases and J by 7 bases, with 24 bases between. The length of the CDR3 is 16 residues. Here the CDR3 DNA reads TGTGCCAGCAGCCCGGGGGACGTCAGGCCCTACGATGAGCAGTACTTC. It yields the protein CASSPGDVRPYDEQYF.

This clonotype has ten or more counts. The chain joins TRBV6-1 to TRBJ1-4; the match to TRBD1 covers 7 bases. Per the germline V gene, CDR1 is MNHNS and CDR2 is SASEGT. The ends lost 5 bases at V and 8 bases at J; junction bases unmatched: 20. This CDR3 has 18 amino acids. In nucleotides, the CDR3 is TGTGCCAGCAGTACCTACATGGGGCAGGGGGTAGAAGCGGAAAAACTGTTTTTT. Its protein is CASSTYMGQGVEAEKLFF.